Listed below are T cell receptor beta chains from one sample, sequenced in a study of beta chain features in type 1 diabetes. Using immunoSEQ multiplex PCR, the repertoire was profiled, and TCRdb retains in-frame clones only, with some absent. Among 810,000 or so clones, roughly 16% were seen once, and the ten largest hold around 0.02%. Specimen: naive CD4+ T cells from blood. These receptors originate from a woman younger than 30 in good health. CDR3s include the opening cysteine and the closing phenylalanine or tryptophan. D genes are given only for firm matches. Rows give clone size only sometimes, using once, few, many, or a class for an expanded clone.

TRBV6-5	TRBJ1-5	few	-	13	TGTGCCAGCCGCGGGCGGAGCAATCAGCCCCAGCATTTT	CASRGRSNQPQHF
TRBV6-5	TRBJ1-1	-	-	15	TGTGCCAGCAGGTCAGCAGGGGCTGAGAACACTGAAGCTTTCTTT	CASRSAGAENTEAFF
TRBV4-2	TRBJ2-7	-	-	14	TGTGCCAGCAGCCAAGCCGGACAGCTCTACGAGCAGTACTTC	CASSQAGQLYEQYF
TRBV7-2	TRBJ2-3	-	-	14	TGTGCCAGCAGCTACCCAGGGTTCACAGATACGCAGTATTTT	CASSYPGFTDTQYF
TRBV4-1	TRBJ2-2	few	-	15	TGCGCCAGCAGCCACGACAGCACGAACACCGGGGAGCTGTTTTTT	CASSHDSTNTGELFF
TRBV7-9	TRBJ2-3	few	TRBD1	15	TGTGCCAGCAGCGTACAGGGGTTTTTGGCGGATACGCAGTATTTT	CASSVQGFLADTQYF
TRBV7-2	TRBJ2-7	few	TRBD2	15	TGTGCCAGCAGCTTAGTACTAGCGGGCCCCTACGAGCAGTACTTC	CASSLVLAGPYEQYF
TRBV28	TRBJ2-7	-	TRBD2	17	TGTGCCAGCAGTTTATACCGGACTAGCGGGAGTGGGCACGAGCAGTACTTC	CASSLYRTSGSGHEQYF
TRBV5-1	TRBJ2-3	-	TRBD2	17	TGCGCCAGCAGCTTGGAACTAGCGGAACCACATACAGATACGCAGTATTTT	CASSLELAEPHTDTQYF
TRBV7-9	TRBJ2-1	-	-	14	TGTGCCAGCAGCCGCACTTGGGACGCTAATGAGCAGTTCTTC	CASSRTWDANEQFF
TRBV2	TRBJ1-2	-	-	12	TGTGCCAGCAGCGGGACGGACTATGGCTACACCTTC	CASSGTDYGYTF
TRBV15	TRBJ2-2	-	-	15	TGTGCCACCAGCAGGCTCCAATGGGGTTCCGGGGAGCTGTTTTTT	CATSRLQWGSGELFF
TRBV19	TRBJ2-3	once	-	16	TGTGCCAGTACCTCAAGGGGCCTAGTCGCCACAGATACGCAGTATTTT	CASTSRGLVATDTQYF
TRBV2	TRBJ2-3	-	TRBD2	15	TGTGCCAGCACTCAAAGCGGGAGTGGCACAGATACGCAGTATTTT	CASTQSGSGTDTQYF
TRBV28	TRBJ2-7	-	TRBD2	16	TGTGCCAGCAGTTTATTGGGTAGCGGGAGCCTCTACGAGCAGTACTTC	CASSLLGSGSLYEQYF
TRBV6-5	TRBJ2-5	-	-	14	TGTGCCAGCAGTTACACACAGGGTCGAAAGACCCAGTACTTC	CASSYTQGRKTQYF
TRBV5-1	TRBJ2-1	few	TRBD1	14	TGCGCCAGCAGCCCCCGGGACAGTAACAATGGGCAGTTCTTC	CASSPRDSNNGQFF
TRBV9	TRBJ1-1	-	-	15	TGTGCCAGCAGCGTAAGGGCTGGTCCGAACACTGAAGCTTTCTTT	CASSVRAGPNTEAFF
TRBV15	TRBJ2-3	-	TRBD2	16	TGTGCCACCAGCGCGGGACTAGCGGATAGCACAGATACGCAGTATTTT	CATSAGLADSTDTQYF
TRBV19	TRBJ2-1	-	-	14	TGTGCCAGTAGTTTAGGATCTGCCTACAATGAGCAGTTCTTC	CASSLGSAYNEQFF
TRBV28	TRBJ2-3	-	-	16	TGTGCCAGCAGTTTATGGGCGAGTGGGGGAAGACGAACGCAGTATTTT	CASSLWASGGRRTQYF
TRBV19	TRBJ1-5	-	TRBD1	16	TGTGCCAGTAGTATCGGGACAGGTTACAACAATCAGCCCCAGCATTTT	CASSIGTGYNNQPQHF
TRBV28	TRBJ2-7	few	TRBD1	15	TGTGCCAGCAGGTCTCAAGGGACAGGGCCCTACGAGCAGTACTTC	CASRSQGTGPYEQYF
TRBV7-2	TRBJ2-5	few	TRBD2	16	TGTGCCAGCAGCTTAAGTTGGCTAGCGGGGCAAGAGACCCAGTACTTC	CASSLSWLAGQETQYF
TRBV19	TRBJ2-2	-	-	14	TGTGCCAGTAGTATTACTGGGAACACCGGGGAGCTGTTTTTT	CASSITGNTGELFF